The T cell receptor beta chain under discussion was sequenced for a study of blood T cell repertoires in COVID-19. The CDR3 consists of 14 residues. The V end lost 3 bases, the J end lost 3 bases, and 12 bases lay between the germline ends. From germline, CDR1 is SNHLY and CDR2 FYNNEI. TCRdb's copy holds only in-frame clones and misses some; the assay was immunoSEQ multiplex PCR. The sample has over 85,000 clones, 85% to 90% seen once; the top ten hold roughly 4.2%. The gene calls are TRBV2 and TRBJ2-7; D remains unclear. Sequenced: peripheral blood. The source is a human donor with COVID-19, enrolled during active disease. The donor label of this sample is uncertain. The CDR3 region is CASSEGRPDYEQYF. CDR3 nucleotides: TGTGCCAGCAGTGAGGGCCGGCCAGACTACGAGCAGTACTTC.